A single sample gave rise to the 19 T cell receptor beta chains below, sequenced in a study of T cell repertoires in aging, cancer and after chemotherapy. Peripheral blood genomic DNA, not sorted cells or RNA, was the template. Multiplex touch-down PCR with TRB-A/B primers amplified rearranged V-D-J TRB sequences. TCRdb re-analysed the multiplex PCR reads in MiXCR, keeping a single row per CDR3 protein. The sample has around 13,000 distinct CDR3 sequences, about 40% seen once. Sequenced: blood. All receptors come from a human donor in good health. The donor label of this sample is uncertain.

The chain is built from TRBV5-5 and TRBJ2-7, with 8 bases aligning to TRBD1. With 4 bases clipped from V and 2 bases from J, the junction kept 8 bases outside the gene matches. The CDR3 sequence is 15 residues long. Germline V lookup: CDR1 SGHKS, CDR2 YYEKEE (reference sequence). The DNA of the CDR3 is TGTGCCAGCAGCCCGACAGGGGAAGGGGCCTACGAGCAGTACTTC. Translated, it gives CASSPTGEGAYEQYF.

The chain is built from TRBV30 and TRBJ2-2, with D maybe TRBD1 (5 bases). The CDR3 runs 12 residues. CDR1 is GTSNPN, CDR2 SVGIG, per germline (reference sequence). The V gene lost 5 bases and the J gene lost 7 bases, with 11 bases spanning the gap. The CDR3 nucleotides read TGTGCCTGGCAAAGGGGTGTCGGGGAGCTGTTTTTT. This gives the protein CAWQRGVGELFF.

The CDR3 protein is CVTNSGGTDTQYF. CDR3 in DNA: TGTGTCACCAATTCTGGAGGAACAGATACGCAGTATTTT. This chain connects TRBV19 to TRBJ2-3; D possibly corresponds to TRBD2 (5 bases). The CDR3 length is 13 residues. CDR1 is LNHDA and CDR2 is SQIVND in the germline V gene (reference sequence).

This clonotype turned up a few times. The chain has TRBV19 and TRBJ1-2; 12 bases fit TRBD1. This CDR3 comprises 15 residues. Per germline, CDR1 LNHDA and CDR2 SQIVND (reference sequence). The CDR3 nucleotides read TGTGACCTCCGGGACAGGGGGCCGTTTTACTATGGCTACACCTTC. Residues: CDLRDRGPFYYGYTF.

The chain carries TRBV12-3 or TRBV12-4 and TRBJ1-1; D gene ambiguous. The germline V and J ends were trimmed by 8 bases and 11 bases, with 18 bases remaining between them. This CDR3 region has 12 residues. Here the CDR3 reads CASGPPGGWAFF. CDR3 DNA sequence: TGTGCCAGCGGTCCGCCCGGTGGGTGGGCTTTCTTT.

The chain links TRBV19 to TRBJ2-3; the D gene is possibly TRBD1 (5 bases). The CDR3 runs to 13 residues. Per germline, CDR1 LNHDA and CDR2 SQIVND (reference sequence). The V end was cut by 5 bases, the J end by 1 base, with 7 bases between. The CDR3 protein is CASSVRGTDTQYF. For the CDR3, the DNA is TGTGCCAGTAGTGTCAGGGGCACAGATACGCAGTATTTT.

The chain couples TRBV7-9 to TRBJ1-1; D ambiguous. Germline-derived CDR1 and CDR2 are SEHNR and FQNEAQ (reference sequence). The CDR3 is 11 amino acids. V lost 2 bases to trimming and J lost 6 bases, with 4 bases between them. The CDR3 spells CASSLTPEAFF. For the CDR3, the DNA is TGTGCCAGCAGCTTAACACCTGAAGCTTTCTTT.

This chain's CDR3 is CASSPGQGWDYEQYF. CDR3 bases: TGTGCCAGCAGCCCCGGACAGGGGTGGGACTACGAGCAGTACTTC. The chain uses TRBV5-6 and TRBJ2-7; TRBD1 matches at 9 bases. The CDR3 runs 15 residues. From germline, CDR1 is SGHDT and CDR2 YYEEEE. V shed 4 bases and J 3 bases; nucleotides not matched to a gene: 8.

This clonotype qualifies as medium-sized. This chain links TRBV29-1 with TRBJ2-1, with 7 bases fitting TRBD1. V lost 7 bases, J lost 7 bases, and 10 bases stayed unmatched. The CDR3 covers 13 residues. Germline lookup yields CDR1 SQVTM and CDR2 ANQGSEA. CDR3 protein: CSGNRGTGNEQFF. CDR3 coding DNA: TGCAGCGGGAACAGGGGAACGGGAAATGAGCAGTTCTTC.

The chain uses TRBV20-1 and TRBJ2-1; the match to TRBD1 covers 11 bases. The CDR3 totals 16 residues. Germline-derived CDR1 and CDR2 are DFQATT and SNEGSKA (reference sequence). Trimming cost V 3 bases and J 9 bases; bases outside gene matches: 13. CDR3 sequence (DNA): TGCAGTGCTAGGTTCACGGGACAGGGGGACAGCAGTGAGCAGTTCTTC. It translates to CSARFTGQGDSSEQFF.

This chain joins TRBV5-5 and TRBJ2-2; D perhaps matches TRBD1 (6 bases). Trimming removed 2 bases from V and 1 base from J, with 21 bases in between. Germline V lookup: CDR1 SGHKS, CDR2 YYEKEE (reference sequence). CDR3 length equals 19 residues. In DNA, the CDR3 is TGTGCCAGCAGCTTTTTCCCCCCGGTTGGGGGCCGGAACACCGGGGAGCTGTTTTTT. It is translated as CASSFFPPVGGRNTGELFF. Complete variable domain (other parts from reference TRBV5-5 and TRBJ2-2): DAGVTQSPTHLIKTRGQQVTLRCSPISGHKSVSWYQQVLGQGPQFIFQYYEKEERGRGNFPDRFSARQFPNYSSELNVNALLLGDSALYLCASSFFPPVGGRNTGELFFGEGSRLTVL.

The chain links TRBV15 to TRBJ2-7; 8 bases are a match to TRBD2. The germline CDR1 and CDR2 sequences are LNHNV and YYDKDF (reference sequence). V trimming: 1 base; J trimming: 4 bases; junction bases outside the gene matches: 6. This CDR3 region has 15 residues. The CDR3 coding sequence is TGTGCCACCAGCAGAGTGGTAGCGGGACCTTACGAGCAGTACTTC. Translated: CATSRVVAGPYEQYF.

V and J are TRBV5-1 and TRBJ2-6, with 9 bases identical to TRBD1. V lost 1 base and J lost 1; bases outside the gene matches: 6. Germline loops: CDR1 SGHRS, CDR2 YFSETQ. This CDR3 region has 18 residues. In nucleotides, the CDR3 is TGCGCCAGCAGCTTGAGGGGACAGGGCCAGTCTGGGGCCAACGTCCTGACTTTC. As protein: CASSLRGQGQSGANVLTF.

The J gene is TRBJ2-3, the V gene TRBV12-3 or TRBV12-4; TRBD1 aligns across 7 bases. With 8 bases clipped from V and 3 bases from J, the junction kept 5 bases outside the gene matches. The CDR3 covers 13 residues. The DNA for the CDR3 is TGTGCCAGCGAAATCAGGGGGACAGATACGCAGTATTTT. It is translated as CASEIRGTDTQYF.

This clonotype was counted between two and nine times. The chain recombines TRBV12-3 or TRBV12-4 with TRBJ2-7, with 7 bases that match TRBD1. V was pared by 6 bases and J by 2 bases, with 10 bases of the junction left unmatched. The CDR3 spans 15 residues. The CDR3 DNA reads TGTGCCAGCAGGGAAAAGACAGGGTACGCCTACGAGCAGTACTTC. It is translated as CASREKTGYAYEQYF.

This chain joins TRBV11-3 and TRBJ2-7, with D tentatively TRBD2 (6 bases). Trimming shortened V by 1 base and J by 2 bases, and 15 bases separated the two germline ends. CDR3 size: 16 residues. Germline V gives CDR1 SGHNT, CDR2 YENEEA. The CDR3: CASSLGSREVAYEQYF. CDR3 sequence (DNA): TGTGCCAGCAGCTTAGGGTCCAGGGAGGTGGCCTACGAGCAGTACTTC.

CDR3 in DNA: TGTGCCAGCTCGACGTCGAGGGAAAAACTGTTTTTT. Encoded protein: CASSTSREKLFF. This sequence joins TRBV18 and TRBJ1-4, with D hard to call. Germline V gene data show CDR1 as KGHSH and CDR2 as LQKENI. The ends were cut back, 6 bases at V and 8 bases at J, with 10 bases in the middle. This CDR3 is 12 amino acids long.

The chain's CDR3 is CASSLRQGGDTQYF. DNA for the CDR3: TGTGCCAGCAGCTTGAGACAGGGAGGGGATACGCAGTATTTT. The chain employs TRBV7-3 and TRBJ2-3, with D possibly being TRBD1 or TRBD2 (7 bases each). Germline CDR1 is SGHTA and CDR2 is FQGTGA. The CDR3 is made up of 14 amino acids. The V gene lost 3 bases and the J gene lost 6 bases, with 13 bases spanning the gap.

The chain combines TRBV27 with TRBJ2-5; D gene unclear. There are 16 residues in the CDR3. Germline V gives CDR1 MNHEY, CDR2 SMNVEV (reference sequence). Trimming left V 2 bases short and J 7 bases short, with 20 bases between. CDR3 sequence: CASSLTSAAPKGTQYF. DNA of the CDR3: TGTGCCAGCAGTTTAACATCGGCGGCCCCTAAGGGGACCCAGTACTTC.